This T cell receptor (beta chain) comes out of a study of post-analysis software for immune sequencing data. Findings and caveats of the study: The five TRBV segments detected at higher frequency in patients than in controls included TRBV5-6, TRBV5-1 and TRBV20-1. Clustering by F measure revealed strong co-clustering among samples prepared together in one batch. People with multiple sclerosis had a significantly lower normalized Chao1 diversity than controls did.

Prepared TCR beta cDNA libraries contained unique molecular identifiers. TCRdb re-called the PCR reads with MiXCR, one entry per CDR3 protein. In the table there are roughly 730,000 distinct CDR3 sequences, 30% of which are singletons. Germline assignment: CDR1 DFQATT and CDR2 SNEGSKA (reference sequence). The CDR3 consists of 15 residues. V lost 5 bases to trimming and J lost 12 bases; unmatched junction nucleotides: 17. This clonotype appeared a few times. Its antigen remains unknown. V is TRBV20-1 and J is TRBJ2-1; 9 bases fit TRBD2. Source material: blood. The receptor's source is a girl aged 10 to 17 with multiple sclerosis. CDR3 sequence reads: CSARPAGGLYRGQFF. Here the CDR3 DNA reads TGCAGTGCTCGCCCGGCGGGGGGGCTTTACAGGGGGCAGTTCTTC.